This TCR beta chain was documented in a study of CD8+ T cells in alopecia areata. RNA was extracted and reverse transcribed into cDNA as the sequencing template. The assay was immunoSEQ multiplex PCR, and TCRdb's table has in-frame clones only and misses some. This sample has some 130,000 clones, with almost 50% found just once. J lost 4 bases, V lost 0 bases, and 10 bases had no gene match. Germline CDR1 SGHRS, CDR2 YFSETQ. The CDR3 is made up of 16 amino acids. This clone has a handful of counts. This chain connects TRBV5-1 to TRBJ2-7, with 7 bases fitting TRBD2. This TCR derives from a human donor with alopecia areata. Here the sequenced sample was CD8+ T cells sorted from blood, taken at week 0. Written as DNA, the CDR3 is TGCGCCAGCAGCTTGGGACCCTTGGAGCGGGGTTACGAGCAGTACTTC. Translation gives CASSLGPLERGYEQYF.